The 2 T cell receptor beta chains below all came from one sample that was sequenced in a study of T-cell reconstitution after alpha-beta-depleted transplantation in children. Unique molecular identifiers were incorporated into the prepared TCRbeta library. TCRdb re-called the PCR reads with MiXCR, one entry per CDR3 protein. There are approximately 230,000 distinct CDR3 sequences in the sample; roughly 25% occur only once, and about 5% lies in the top ten. The sample here was PBMCs, mostly from graft donor cells, taken 360 days after TCRalphabeta/CD19-depleted stem cell transplant. The origin of the receptors is a female patient aged 2 to 10 who had a stem cell transplant for congenital amegakaryocytic thrombocytopenia, so the T cells may come from the graft donor.

This sequence joins TRBV27 and TRBJ1-1, with 9 bases matching TRBD1. In germline, CDR1 is MNHEY, CDR2 SMNVEV (reference sequence). This CDR3 is 16 amino acids long. J was trimmed by 5 bases and V by 4 bases; bases with no gene match: 11. The DNA for the CDR3 is TGTGCCAGCAGTTCCCCCCCTACAGGGGGCTGGACTGAAGCTTTCTTT. This codes for CASSSPPTGGWTEAFF.

The chain joins TRBV20-1 to TRBJ2-5; unclear D gene. This CDR3 spans 13 amino acids. Between the trimmed V and J ends, which lost 6 bases and 0 bases, there was a span of 11 bases. Germline assignment: CDR1 DFQATT and CDR2 SNEGSKA (reference sequence). CDR3 nucleotides: TGCAGTGCGCTAAAAGGGTACCAAGAGACCCAGTACTTC. Amino acids: CSALKGYQETQYF.